One T cell receptor beta chain is described in this entry. At one end the junction does not follow the germline gene, possibly because of a read error. The record originates from a study of tumor and adjacent non-tumor tissue in lung cancer. The CDR3 contains 15 residues. CDR1 and CDR2 from the germline V gene are PRHDT and FYEKMQ (reference sequence). The template was RNA from unsorted bulk tissue. This non-tumor lung sample came from over 3 cm beyond the tumor edge. TCRbeta libraries were built with three rounds of nested PCR, modified from ARM-PCR. MiXCR, run by TCRdb on the multiplex PCR reads, gives a single entry per CDR3 protein. The sample holds about 110,000 distinct CDR3 sequences, about 65% seen once.

J is TRBJ1-1 and V is TRBV13; D is uncertain. The sequenced material came from distant non-tumor lung tissue. The sequence came from a man in his fifties or sixties with non-small cell lung cancer. The CDR3 region has the DNA TGTTCCAGCAGCCTCCCTCTGGCTACAAACACTGAAGCTTTCTTT. Its translation is CSSSLPLATNTEAFF.